This paragraph covers one T cell receptor (beta chain) sequence. The CDR3 has 15 residues. Germline CDR1 and CDR2: LNHDA and SQIVND (reference sequence). V lost 2 bases and J lost 10, with 18 bases in between. This sample stems from a study of OX40 agonist ivuxolimab in advanced cancers. Sequencing used immunoSEQ multiplex PCR; TCRdb keeps in-frame clones, though not all of them. The sample shows more than 55,000 clones, around 82% of them seen only once. This sample comprised CD4+ or CD8+ T cells sorted from blood, obtained in a trial of the OX40 agonist ivuxolimab. This receptor was taken from an adult with an advanced solid tumor such as melanoma, head and neck, liver or kidney cancer. V usage is TRBV19 and J usage is TRBJ2-1; weak D call: TRBD1 (6 bases). The CDR3 DNA reads TGTGCCAGTAGTATACCCCTACACAGGGTTGAGGAGCAGTTCTTC. This codes for CASSIPLHRVEEQFF.